What follows are 21 T cell receptor beta chains derived from one specimen sequenced in a study of blood T cell repertoires in COVID-19. TCRdb's copy holds only in-frame clones and misses some; the assay was immunoSEQ multiplex PCR. The sample consists of approximately 220,000 clones, around 87% of them appearing once. Sequencing input: PBMCs or T cells enriched from blood (not recorded which). The receptors come from a woman under 30 in a cohort exposed to, infected with or recovered from COVID-19 (not recorded which).

The V and J genes are TRBV29-1 and TRBJ1-2, with 7 bases lining up with TRBD1. Germline V CDR1 and CDR2: SQVTM, ANQGSEA. The V segment lost 8 bases and the J segment 0 bases; nucleotides outside the gene matches: 6. The CDR3 has 13 amino acids. Here the CDR3 reads CSSLTGTNYGYTF. The CDR3, as DNA: TGCAGCTCACTGACAGGGACTAACTATGGCTACACCTTC. The full variable domain, with the rest looked up from reference TRBV29-1 and TRBJ1-2, is SAVISQKPSRDICQRGTSLTIQCQVDSQVTMMFWYRQQPGQSLTLIATANQGSEATYESGFVIDKFPISRPNLTFSTLTVSNMSPEDSSIYLCSSLTGTNYGYTFGSGTRLTVV.

The chain carries TRBV7-2 and TRBJ1-5; D not resolved. This CDR3 is 16 amino acids long. The germline gives CDR1 SGHTA, CDR2 FQGNSA. V lost 1 base and J lost 0, with 10 bases in between. The CDR3 bases are TGTGCCAGCAGCTTAGGCGCCTTCTCTAGCAATCAGCCCCAGCATTTT. As protein: CASSLGAFSSNQPQHF. Together with reference TRBV7-2 and TRBJ1-5, the CDR3 gives the full variable domain: GAGVSQSPSNKVTEKGKDVELRCDPISGHTALYWYRQSLGQGLEFLIYFQGNSAPDKSGLPSDRFSAERTGGSVSTLTIQRTQQEDSAVYLCASSLGAFSSNQPQHFGDGTRLSIL.

The J gene is TRBJ1-2, the V gene TRBV19; a possible D gene is TRBD1 (6 bases). Germline V gene data show CDR1 as LNHDA and CDR2 as SQIVND (reference sequence). The CDR3 extends over 13 amino acids. V lost 7 bases and J lost 0, with 9 bases in between. Here the CDR3 DNA reads TGTGCCAGTACTCCAGGGGCTAACTATGGCTACACCTTC. Amino acid sequence: CASTPGANYGYTF.

The chain has TRBV14 and TRBJ2-2; D might be TRBD2 (5 bases). Trimming took 1 base from V and 3 from J, leaving 9 bases between them. The CDR3 has 15 residues. Germline assignment: CDR1 SGHDN and CDR2 FVKESK. CDR3: CASSQGAGDTGELFF. CDR3 sequence (DNA): TGTGCCAGCAGCCAAGGGGCCGGGGACACCGGGGAGCTGTTTTTT.

V usage is TRBV14 and J usage is TRBJ2-7; D gene ambiguous. Germline V lookup: CDR1 SGHDN, CDR2 FVKESK. V lost 4 bases and J lost 0, with 10 bases in between. The CDR3 covers 14 residues. CDR3 region: CASSRASSSYEQYF. CDR3 sequence (DNA): TGTGCCAGCAGCCGGGCCTCGAGCTCCTACGAGCAGTACTTC.

The chain couples TRBV30 to TRBJ1-5; 9 nucleotides match TRBD1. The CDR3 length is 14 residues. V dropped 4 bases and J dropped 6; count of bases not matched to a gene: 7. Germline CDR1 GTSNPN, CDR2 SVGIG (reference sequence). CDR3 in amino acids: CAWNRGQGSQPQHF. Written as DNA, the CDR3 is TGTGCCTGGAATCGGGGACAGGGAAGTCAGCCCCAGCATTTT. Full variable domain (rest looked up from reference TRBV30 and TRBJ1-5): SQTIHQWPATLVQPVGSPLSLECTVEGTSNPNLYWYRQAAGRGLQLLFYSVGIGQISSEVPQNLSASRPQDRQFILSSKKLLLSDSGFYLCAWNRGQGSQPQHFGDGTRLSIL.

This clone was detected only once. One junction end does not reproduce the germline sequence, and a read error may be involved. The chain couples TRBV6-5 to TRBJ2-2; D gene ambiguous. Germline V lookup: CDR1 MNHEY, CDR2 SVGAGI. The CDR3 extends over 12 amino acids. The CDR3 loop is CASSSNSGELFF. The CDR3 DNA reads TGTGCCAGCAGTTCCAACAGCGGGGAGCTGTTTTTT.

The CDR3 is CASSLDRGSYNEQFF. As DNA, the CDR3 is TGTGCCAGCAGCTTGGACAGGGGCTCTTACAATGAGCAGTTCTTC. The rearrangement joins TRBV7-3 to TRBJ2-1, with 9 bases identical to TRBD1. CDR1 SGHTA and CDR2 FQGTGA come from the germline V gene. CDR3 length: 15 amino acids. J was trimmed by 4 bases and V by 3 bases; bases with no gene match: 4.

The rearrangement links TRBV28 to TRBJ1-2; TRBD1 matches at 9 bases. V lost 7 bases to trimming and J lost 8 bases; unmatched junction nucleotides: 17. This CDR3 is built from 16 residues. Germline values: CDR1 MDHEN, CDR2 SYDVKM. The chain's CDR3 is CASTRINEGTGKGYTF. The CDR3 DNA follows: TGTGCCAGCACACGAATAAACGAGGGGACAGGGAAAGGCTACACCTTC.

The chain carries TRBV5-6 and TRBJ1-5; D possibly corresponds to TRBD1 (5 bases). The CDR3 runs to 16 residues. V shed 7 bases and J shed 0 bases, with 17 bases lying between them. CDR1 and CDR2 from the germline V gene are SGHDT and YYEEEE. CDR3 DNA sequence: TGTGCCAGCTCTATCGGGGGTGGGTTTAGCAATCAGCCCCAGCATTTT. Its translation is CASSIGGGFSNQPQHF.

V and J are TRBV30 and TRBJ1-6, with 7 bases lining up with TRBD1. Germline V gene sequence: CDR1 GTSNPN, CDR2 SVGIG (reference sequence). This CDR3 is built from 14 residues. Unmatched junction bases numbered 7, after V lost 2 bases and J lost 9 bases. This CDR3 is CAWSLTGSGSPLHF. The CDR3 nucleotides are TGTGCCTGGAGTTTGACAGGGAGCGGTTCACCCCTCCACTTT.

The genes are TRBV6-6 and TRBJ2-3, with 14 positions matching TRBD2. The J segment lost 3 bases and the V segment lost 5 bases, leaving 4 bases of the junction unmatched. The CDR3 runs to 16 residues. From germline, CDR1 is MNHNY and CDR2 SVGAGI (reference sequence). CDR3 protein: CASSTGTSGGTDTQYF. CDR3 DNA sequence: TGTGCCAGCAGTACCGGGACTAGCGGGGGTACAGATACGCAGTATTTT.

The chain joins TRBV19 to TRBJ1-5; 7 bases match TRBD1. The CDR3 loop spans 17 amino acids. V lost 3 bases, J lost 9 bases, and 17 bases stayed unmatched. Germline lookup yields CDR1 LNHDA and CDR2 SQIVND (reference sequence). The CDR3 region has the DNA TGTGCCAGTAGTATGGGTCGCCGGGACAGCGCCCTGTTGCCCCAGCATTTT. Its translation is CASSMGRRDSALLPQHF.

The chain uses TRBV6-5 and TRBJ2-7; 9 nucleotides align to TRBD1. The CDR3 consists of 15 residues. The trim removed 0 bases at V and 7 bases at J, leaving 7 bases unmatched. Germline V gene data show CDR1 as MNHEY and CDR2 as SVGAGI. CDR3 residues: CASSYSPGQGGEQYF. Written as DNA, the CDR3 is TGTGCCAGCAGTTACTCCCCGGGACAGGGAGGAGAGCAGTACTTC.

The chain combines TRBV2 with TRBJ1-4; 7 bases match TRBD1. CDR3 length: 15 amino acids. Germline V gives CDR1 SNHLY, CDR2 FYNNEI. V shed 5 bases and J 10 bases; nucleotides not matched to a gene: 13. This CDR3 is CASSRELTGVGKLFF. DNA for the CDR3: TGTGCCAGCAGTAGAGAGCTAACAGGGGTGGGAAAACTGTTTTTT.

The CDR3: CASSEGEGSNEQFF. The CDR3 bases are TGTGCCAGTAGTGAGGGGGAGGGTTCCAATGAGCAGTTCTTC. The chain carries TRBV19 and TRBJ2-1, with a weak D call TRBD2 (7 bases). This CDR3 comprises 14 residues. CDR1 is LNHDA and CDR2 is SQIVND in the germline V gene (reference sequence). Trimming pared 5 bases from V and 6 bases from J, leaving 14 bases between. The full variable domain, rest sourced from reference TRBV19 and TRBJ2-1, is DGGITQSPKYLFRKEGQNVTLSCEQNLNHDAMYWYRQDPGQGLRLIYYSQIVNDFQKGDIAEGYSVSREKKESFPLTVTSAQKNPTAFYLCASSEGEGSNEQFFGPGTRLTVL.

J is TRBJ2-1 and V is TRBV9; D might be TRBD2 (6 bases). V lost 7 bases, J lost 8 bases, and 19 bases lay in between. The CDR3 runs 14 residues. Germline V gene sequence: CDR1 SGDLS, CDR2 YYNGEE. In DNA, the CDR3 is TGTGCCAGCTCCCCCCCTAGCTCGGGGGATGAGCAGTTCTTC. Protein sequence: CASSPPSSGDEQFF.

The DNA of the CDR3 is TGTGCCACAAAGACAGGGAACACTGAAGCTTTCTTT. This translates into CATKTGNTEAFF. The chain links TRBV21-1 to TRBJ1-1; the DNA was not compared with TRBD1, the D call given in the table. TRBV21-1 is a known pseudogene. CDR3 size: 12 residues.

In regard to this clone: Within the sample, other DNA sequences also encode this same CDR3. The chain recombines TRBV5-6 with TRBJ1-5; 9 positions agree with TRBD1. The CDR3 loop spans 14 amino acids. Looked up from germline, CDR1 is SGHDT and CDR2 is YYEEEE. The V gene end was trimmed by 4 bases and the J gene end by 4 bases; junction bases not matched to a gene: 3. The CDR3 loop reads CASSPGQGNQPQHF. The CDR3 DNA reads as TGTGCCAGCAGCCCTGGACAGGGGAATCAGCCCCAGCATTTT.

J is TRBJ2-5 and V is TRBV18, with 7 bases lining up with TRBD1. Germline lookup yields CDR1 KGHSH and CDR2 LQKENI. V lost 1 base and J lost 4; bases outside the gene matches: 3. The CDR3 totals 14 residues. CDR3 region: CASSPRTGGETQYF. CDR3 DNA: TGTGCCAGCTCACCACGGACAGGTGGAGAGACCCAGTACTTC.

J is TRBJ2-1 and V is TRBV14, with D possibly being TRBD1 (6 bases). The germline V gene encodes CDR1 SGHDN and CDR2 FVKESK. V dropped 2 bases and J dropped 7 bases, with 21 bases sitting between them. The CDR3 is 17 amino acids. This CDR3 reads CASSQPLPGQLWNEQFF. The CDR3 DNA sequence: TGTGCCAGCAGCCAACCGTTACCGGGACAATTATGGAATGAGCAGTTCTTC.